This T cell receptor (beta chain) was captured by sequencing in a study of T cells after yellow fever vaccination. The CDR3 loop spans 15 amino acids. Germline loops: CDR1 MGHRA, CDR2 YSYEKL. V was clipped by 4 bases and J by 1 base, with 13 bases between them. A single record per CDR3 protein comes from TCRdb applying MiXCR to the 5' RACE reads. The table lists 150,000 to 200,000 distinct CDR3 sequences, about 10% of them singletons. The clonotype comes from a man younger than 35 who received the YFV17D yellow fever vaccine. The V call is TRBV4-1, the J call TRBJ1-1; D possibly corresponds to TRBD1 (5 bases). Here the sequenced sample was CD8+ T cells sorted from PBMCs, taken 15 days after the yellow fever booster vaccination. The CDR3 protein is CASSPRRGTNTEAFF. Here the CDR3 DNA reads TGCGCCAGCAGCCCACGTCGGGGGACGAACACTGAAGCTTTCTTT.